This entry concerns a single T cell receptor (beta chain). This entry is derived from a study of blood T cell repertoires in COVID-19. The wider study: The United States, Italy and Spain provided the acute and convalescent COVID-19 samples. The cDNA or gDNA used as material had been derived from T cells, B-cell-depleted T cells, or PBMCs.

The V and J ends lost 5 bases and 5 bases, in that order; junction bases with no gene match: 9. This CDR3 is 14 amino acids long. Germline V gives CDR1 KGHSH, CDR2 LQKENI. In the study's own analysis: Amplification of reference gene primers was used by the study to estimate nucleated cell counts. The assay was immunoSEQ multiplex PCR, and TCRdb's table has in-frame clones only and misses some. Clonal size and the V and J genes are those of that table, whereas D and trimming came from the DNA. The sample consists of approximately 200,000 clones, approximately 85% of them appearing once. The sample was peripheral blood. This sequence originates from a man in his sixties with acute or convalescent COVID-19. The V gene is TRBV18, the J gene TRBJ2-7; 7 positions agree with TRBD1. CDR3 nucleotide sequence: TGTGCCAGCTCAACCCCCGACAGGGTCCACGAGCAGTACTTC. It codes for CASSTPDRVHEQYF. The full variable domain, in which reference TRBV18 and TRBJ2-7 provide the parts outside the CDR3, is NAGVMQNPRHLVRRRGQEARLRCSPMKGHSHVYWYRQLPEEGLKFMVYLQKENIIDESGMPKERFSAEFPKEGPSILRIQQVVRGDSAAYFCASSTPDRVHEQYFGPGTRLTVT.